Below, 8 T cell receptor beta chains from the same sample are listed, as sequenced in a study of technical replicates of blood from a handful of donors. Sequencing was performed with immunoSEQ multiplex PCR; in TCRdb, only in-frame clones are kept and a portion is missing. This table holds around 100,000 clones, 96% found once. Sample: T cells isolated from PBMCs. The source of these receptors is a human donor in good health.

This clone has a single count. The gene calls are TRBV21-1 and TRBJ1-6. TRBV21-1 represents a pseudogene. The CDR3 contains 16 residues. The CDR3 loop reads CASSKSGRARNSPLHF. Written as DNA, the CDR3 is TGTGCCAGCAGCAAATCCGGGAGGGCTCGGAATTCACCCCTCCACTTT.

This chain links TRBV6-6 with TRBJ1-4; D may be TRBD1 (6 bases). The V end lost 5 bases, the J end lost 7 bases, and 14 bases lay between the germline ends. The CDR3 totals 14 residues. Looked up from germline, CDR1 is MNHNY and CDR2 is SVGAGI (reference sequence). CDR3 nucleotides: TGTGCCAGCAGTGATACAGGGATTAGTGAAAAACTGTTTTTT. Translated, it gives CASSDTGISEKLFF.

V and J are TRBV2 and TRBJ2-2; D may be TRBD2 (5 bases). The CDR3 is made up of 16 amino acids. The germline V gene encodes CDR1 SNHLY and CDR2 FYNNEI. V lost 2 bases, J lost 0 bases, and 10 bases lay in between. DNA of the CDR3: TGTGCCAGCAGTGAAAGGCTAGCATCGAACACCGGGGAGCTGTTTTTT. As protein: CASSERLASNTGELFF.

V usage is TRBV23-1 and J usage is TRBJ1-5, with no clear D. TRBV23-1 is an ORF, with its function uncertain. The germline V and J ends were trimmed by 3 bases and 5 bases, with 11 bases remaining between them. This CDR3 comprises 14 residues. The CDR3 nucleotides are TGCGCCAGCAGTCAGTCCCAGATACATCAGCCCCAGCATTTT. It is translated as CASSQSQIHQPQHF.

In the case of this clone: Other nucleotide sequences from this sample produce the same CDR3. The rearrangement uses TRBV5-6 and TRBJ2-3; TRBD2 is a possible D gene (6 bases). V was clipped by 0 bases and J by 5 bases, with 7 bases between them. CDR1 is SGHDT and CDR2 is YYEEEE in the germline V gene. The CDR3 is 13 residues long. As DNA, the CDR3 is TGTGCCAGCAGCTTGGCCGGGGGAGATACGCAGTATTTT. It specifies CASSLAGGDTQYF.

The chain is built from TRBV27 and TRBJ2-6; TRBD1 matches 7 bases. Germline V gene data show CDR1 as MNHEY and CDR2 as SMNVEV (reference sequence). The ends lost 5 bases at V and 2 bases at J; junction bases unmatched: 9. This CDR3 contains 17 residues. The CDR3 DNA is TGTGCCAGCAGTAGACTAACAGGGGCAGCTGGGGCCAACGTCCTGACTTTC. Protein sequence: CASSRLTGAAGANVLTF.

The rearrangement links TRBV10-3 to TRBJ1-5; D remains ambiguous. CDR3 length equals 13 residues. V was trimmed by 10 bases and J by 2 bases, leaving 12 bases between them. CDR1 ENHRY and CDR2 SYGVKD come from the germline V gene. DNA of the CDR3: TGTGCCACCCGGCCAGAGGGCAATCAGCCCCAGCATTTT. It translates to CATRPEGNQPQHF.

The V and J genes are TRBV5-1 and TRBJ2-2; a possible D gene is TRBD1 (5 bases). Germline V CDR1 and CDR2: SGHRS, YFSETQ. This CDR3 has 13 amino acids. The ends were cut back, 7 bases at V and 4 bases at J, with 11 bases in the middle. CDR3 residues: CASQAQGTGELFF. The DNA of the CDR3 is TGCGCCAGCCAAGCTCAGGGCACCGGGGAGCTGTTTTTT.